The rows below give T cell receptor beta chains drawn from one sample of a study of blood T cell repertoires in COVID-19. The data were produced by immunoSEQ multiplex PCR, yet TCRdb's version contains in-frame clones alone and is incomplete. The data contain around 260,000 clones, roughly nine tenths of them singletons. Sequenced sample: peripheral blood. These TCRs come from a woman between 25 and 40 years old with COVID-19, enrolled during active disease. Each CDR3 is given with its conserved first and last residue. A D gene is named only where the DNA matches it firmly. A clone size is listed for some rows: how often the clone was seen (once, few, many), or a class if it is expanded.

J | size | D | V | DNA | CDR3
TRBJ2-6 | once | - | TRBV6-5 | TGTGCCAGCAGACAGGGTGGCGGGGCCAACGTCCTGACTTTC | CASRQGGGANVLTF
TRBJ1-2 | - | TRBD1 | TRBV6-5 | TGTGCCAGCAGTTTCGACAGGGCGAACTATGGCTACACCTTC | CASSFDRANYGYTF
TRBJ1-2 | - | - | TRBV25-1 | TGTGCCAGCAGTGAATCCGGGGGTATGGGCTATGGCTACACCTTC | CASSESGGMGYGYTF
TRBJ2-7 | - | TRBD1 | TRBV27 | TGTGCCAGCAGTTCACCACACCGGACAGGGAACTACGAGCAGTACTTC | CASSSPHRTGNYEQYF
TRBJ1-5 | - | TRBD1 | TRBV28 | TGTGCCAGCAGCCTAGGACAGGGGTCGAATCAGCCCCAGCATTTT | CASSLGQGSNQPQHF
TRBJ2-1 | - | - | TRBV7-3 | TGTGCCAGCAGCTTTAGCGGAAACAATGAGCAGTTCTTC | CASSFSGNNEQFF
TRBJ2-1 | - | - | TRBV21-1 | TGTGCCACCCACCGGGAGGTGCCTGAGCAGTTCTTC | CATHREVPEQFF
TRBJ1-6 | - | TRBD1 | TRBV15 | TGTGCCACCAGCAGAGATCTTGGCAGGGGGAATTCACCCCTCCACTTT | CATSRDLGRGNSPLHF
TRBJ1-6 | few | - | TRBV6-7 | TGTGCCAGCCCCAGGGTTACCCTCCACTTT | CASPRVTLHF
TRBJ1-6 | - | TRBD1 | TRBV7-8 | TGTGCCAGCAGCCTCGACAGGGGTGGGGATAATTCACCCCTCCACTTT | CASSLDRGGDNSPLHF
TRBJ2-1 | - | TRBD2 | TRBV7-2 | TGTGCCAGCAGCTTAGTAGGGACTAGCGGGATCGATGAGCAGTTCTTC | CASSLVGTSGIDEQFF
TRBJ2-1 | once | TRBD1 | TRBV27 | TGTGCCAGCAGTCGCATGGACAGGACGATTGAGCAGTTCTTC | CASSRMDRTIEQFF
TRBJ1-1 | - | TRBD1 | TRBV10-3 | TGTGCCATCAGTGCGGGACAGGGAAGAGGGAACACTGAAGCTTTCTTT | CAISAGQGRGNTEAFF
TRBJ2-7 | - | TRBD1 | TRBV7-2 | TGTGCCAGCAGCCCAAGATCCGGGACAGGTGGCGAGCAGTACTTC | CASSPRSGTGGEQYF
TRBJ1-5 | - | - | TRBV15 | TGTGCCACCAGCAGACAGGATAGCAATCAGCCCCAGCATTTT | CATSRQDSNQPQHF
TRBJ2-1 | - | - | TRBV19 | TGTGCCAGTAGTATCCCCACAGGGAAGCAGTTCTTC | CASSIPTGKQFF
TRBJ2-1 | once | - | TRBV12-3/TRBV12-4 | TGTGCCAGCAACGGGAATTCGTACAATGAGCAGTTCTTC | CASNGNSYNEQFF
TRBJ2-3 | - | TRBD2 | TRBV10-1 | TGCGCCAGCAACAGCGGGGCTAGCACAGATACGCAGTATTTT | CASNSGASTDTQYF
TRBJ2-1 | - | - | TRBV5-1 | TGCGCCAGCAACTTTGCGGGATACAATGAGCAGTTCTTC | CASNFAGYNEQFF
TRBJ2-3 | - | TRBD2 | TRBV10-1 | TGCGCCAGCAGTCCCGGGACTAGCGGCACAGATACGCAGTATTTT | CASSPGTSGTDTQYF
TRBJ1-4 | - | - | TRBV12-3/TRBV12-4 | TGTGCCAGCAGCGCTAATGAAAAACTGTTTTTT | CASSANEKLFF
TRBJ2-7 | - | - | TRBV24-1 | TGTGCCACCGGGGAAGGGGGCTCCTACGAGCAGTACTTC | CATGEGGSYEQYF
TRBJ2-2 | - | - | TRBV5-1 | TGCGCCAGCAGCTTGGATGTACGCGGCACCGGGGAGCTGTTTTTT | CASSLDVRGTGELFF
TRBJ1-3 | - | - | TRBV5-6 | TGTGCCAGCAGCTTGGCCGGGTCTGGAAACACCATATATTTT | CASSLAGSGNTIYF
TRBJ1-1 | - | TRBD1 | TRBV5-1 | TGCGCCAGCAGCTTGGGAGAGGGGGCGGCGGAGGAGGCTTTCTTT | CASSLGEGAAEEAFF
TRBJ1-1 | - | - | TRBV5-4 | TGTGCCAGCAGCACCCCCCTGGGGCCATACTACACTGAAGCTTTCTTT | CASSTPLGPYYTEAFF
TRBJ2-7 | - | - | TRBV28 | TGTGCCAGCAGTCCGGACAGTTATGCTTCCTACGAGCAGTACTTC | CASSPDSYASYEQYF
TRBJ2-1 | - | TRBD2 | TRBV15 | TGTGCCACCAGGCGGGAGGGAGTCCGGAATGAGCAGTTCTTC | CATRREGVRNEQFF
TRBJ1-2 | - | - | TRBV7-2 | TGTGCCAGCAGCCGCGGGGCAGCTAACTATGGCTACACCTTC | CASSRGAANYGYTF
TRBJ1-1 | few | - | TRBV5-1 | TGCGCCAGCAGCTTGGACAGGGTCACTGAAGCTTTCTTT | CASSLDRVTEAFF
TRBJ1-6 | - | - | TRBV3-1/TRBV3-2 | TGTGCCAGCAGCCAGGTAGATAATTCACCCCTCCACTTT | CASSQVDNSPLHF
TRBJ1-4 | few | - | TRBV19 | TGTGCCAGTAAGCTCCAGGCGGGAACTAATGAAAAACTGTTTTTT | CASKLQAGTNEKLFF
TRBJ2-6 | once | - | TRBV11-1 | TGTGCCAGCAGCTTAGTCAGCTCTGGGGCCAACGTCCTGACTTTC | CASSLVSSGANVLTF
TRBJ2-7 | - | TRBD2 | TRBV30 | TGTGCCTGGAGTGTACCCCCCTGGACTAGCGGGAGATTTCCAATCTACGAGCAGTACTTC | CAWSVPPWTSGRFPIYEQYF
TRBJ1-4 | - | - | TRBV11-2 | TGTGCCAGCAGCTTAGCCTCCCGTCAGGTACTGGGTGAAAAACTGTTTTTT | CASSLASRQVLGEKLFF
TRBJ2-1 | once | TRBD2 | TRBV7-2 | TGTGCCAGCAGCTTAGGGGGACTAGCGGGAGCACACCTCAATGAGCAGTTCTTC | CASSLGGLAGAHLNEQFF
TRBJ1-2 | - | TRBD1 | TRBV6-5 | TGTGCCAGCAGTTACTCCACAGGGGGCTATGGCTACACCTTC | CASSYSTGGYGYTF
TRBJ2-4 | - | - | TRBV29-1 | TGCAGCGTTGCAGGACTGGAAAACATTCAGTACTTC | CSVAGLENIQYF
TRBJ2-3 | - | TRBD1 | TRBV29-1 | TGCAGCGTTGGGAAAAACAGGGGGCTCTTGGGTGACGGAGATACGCAGTATTTT | CSVGKNRGLLGDGDTQYF